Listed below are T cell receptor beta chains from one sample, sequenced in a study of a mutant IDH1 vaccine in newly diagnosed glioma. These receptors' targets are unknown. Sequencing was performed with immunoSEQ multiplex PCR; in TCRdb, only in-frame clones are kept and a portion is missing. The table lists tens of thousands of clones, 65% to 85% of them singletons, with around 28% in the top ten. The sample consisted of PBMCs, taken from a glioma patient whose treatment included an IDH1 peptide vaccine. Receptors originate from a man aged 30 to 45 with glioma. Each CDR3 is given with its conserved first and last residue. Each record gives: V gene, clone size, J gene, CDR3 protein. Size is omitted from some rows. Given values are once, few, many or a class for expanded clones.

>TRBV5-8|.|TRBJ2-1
CASSLVLRAYNEQFF
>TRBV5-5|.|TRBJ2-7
CASSRTPTYEQYF
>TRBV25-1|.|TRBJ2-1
CASSAWPTGVGDEQFF
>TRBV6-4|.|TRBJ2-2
CASSDQISGELFF
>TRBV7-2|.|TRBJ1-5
CASSRQGGSNQPQHF
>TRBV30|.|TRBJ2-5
CAGRTRRGLETQYF
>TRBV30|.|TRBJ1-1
CAWSIATEAFF
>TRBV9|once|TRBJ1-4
CASSVGEGKLFF
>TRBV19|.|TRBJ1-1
CASSQGPVTEAFF
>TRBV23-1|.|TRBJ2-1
CASSQGAHNEQFF
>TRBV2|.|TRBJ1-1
CASSDHRGRAEAFF
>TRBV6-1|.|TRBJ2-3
CATNRGGTDTQYF
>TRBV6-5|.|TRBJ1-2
CASSYSRGPGYTF
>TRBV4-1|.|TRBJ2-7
CASSQGAGGSYEQYF
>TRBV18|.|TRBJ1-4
CASSPVLGSVNEKLFF
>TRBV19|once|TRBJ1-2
CASSIGRNYGYTF
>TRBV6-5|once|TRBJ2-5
CASSYRDSAFQETQYF
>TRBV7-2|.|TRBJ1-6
CASSLPSGRFLYSPLHF
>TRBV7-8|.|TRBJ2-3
CASSGTTGTDTQYF
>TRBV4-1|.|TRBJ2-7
CASSQEHRIYEQYF
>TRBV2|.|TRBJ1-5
CASSEGLNQPQHF
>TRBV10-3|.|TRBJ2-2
CAIRRQGGGGELFF
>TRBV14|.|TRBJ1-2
CASSQAGVDGYTF
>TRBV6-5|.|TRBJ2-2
CASSLQGALPGELFF
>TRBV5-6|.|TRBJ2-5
CASSFTLPGLARETQYF
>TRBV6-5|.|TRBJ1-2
CASSSPGQANYGYTF
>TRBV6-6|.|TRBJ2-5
CASSYLASGKETQYF
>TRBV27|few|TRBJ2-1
CASSLSPRDNEQFF
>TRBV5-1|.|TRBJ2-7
CASSSEVTYEQYF
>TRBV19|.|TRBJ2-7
CASSTPTRTYEQYF
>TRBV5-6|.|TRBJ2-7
CASSFGNEQYF
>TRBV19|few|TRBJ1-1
CASTATGPAFF
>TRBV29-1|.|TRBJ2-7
CSVSGTAYEQYF
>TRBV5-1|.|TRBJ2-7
CASSLSGTGELEQYF
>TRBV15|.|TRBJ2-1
CATSRDLSGARPRFF
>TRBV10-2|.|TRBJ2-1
CASSHRTSAYNEQFF
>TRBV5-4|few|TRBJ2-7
CASSLDRDLYEQYF
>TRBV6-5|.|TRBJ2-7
CASSYTQGVAYEQYF
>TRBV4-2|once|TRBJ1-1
CASSQDTWQNTEAFF